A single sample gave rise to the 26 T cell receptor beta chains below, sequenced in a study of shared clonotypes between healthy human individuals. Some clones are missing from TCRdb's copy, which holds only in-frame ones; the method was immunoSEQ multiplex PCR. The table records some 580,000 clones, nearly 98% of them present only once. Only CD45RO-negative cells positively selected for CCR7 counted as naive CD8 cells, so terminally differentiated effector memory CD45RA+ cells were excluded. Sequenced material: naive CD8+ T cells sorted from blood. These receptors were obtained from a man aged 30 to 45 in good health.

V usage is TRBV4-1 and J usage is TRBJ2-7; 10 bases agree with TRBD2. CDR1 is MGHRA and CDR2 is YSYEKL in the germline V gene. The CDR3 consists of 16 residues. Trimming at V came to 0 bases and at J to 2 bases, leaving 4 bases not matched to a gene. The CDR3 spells CASSQEWTSGPYEQYF. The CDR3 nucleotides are TGCGCCAGCAGCCAAGAATGGACTAGCGGTCCCTACGAGCAGTACTTC.

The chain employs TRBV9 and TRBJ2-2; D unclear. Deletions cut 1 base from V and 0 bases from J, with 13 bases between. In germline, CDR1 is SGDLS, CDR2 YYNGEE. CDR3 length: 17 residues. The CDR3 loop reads CASSVPSDRTNTGELFF. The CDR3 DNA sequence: TGTGCCAGCAGCGTACCATCCGACCGAACGAACACCGGGGAGCTGTTTTTT.

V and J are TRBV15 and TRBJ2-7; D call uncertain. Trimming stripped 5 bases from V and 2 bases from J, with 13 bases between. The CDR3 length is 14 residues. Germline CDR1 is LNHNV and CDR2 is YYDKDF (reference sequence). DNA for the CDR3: TGTGCCACCAGCGAGTCCCAGGCGACCTACGAGCAGTACTTC. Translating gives CATSESQATYEQYF.

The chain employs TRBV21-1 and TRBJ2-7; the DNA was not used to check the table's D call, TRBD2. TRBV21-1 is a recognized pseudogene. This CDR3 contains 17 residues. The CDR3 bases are TGTGCCAGCAGCAAAGGCCCTAGCGGGAGACCCGTCTACGAGCAGTACTTC. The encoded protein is CASSKGPSGRPVYEQYF.

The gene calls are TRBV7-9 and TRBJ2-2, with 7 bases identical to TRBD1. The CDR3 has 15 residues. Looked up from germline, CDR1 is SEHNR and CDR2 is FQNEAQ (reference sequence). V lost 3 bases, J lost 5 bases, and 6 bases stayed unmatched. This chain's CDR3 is CASSFDRVGTGELFF. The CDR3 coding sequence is TGTGCCAGCAGCTTTGACAGGGTTGGTACCGGGGAGCTGTTTTTT.

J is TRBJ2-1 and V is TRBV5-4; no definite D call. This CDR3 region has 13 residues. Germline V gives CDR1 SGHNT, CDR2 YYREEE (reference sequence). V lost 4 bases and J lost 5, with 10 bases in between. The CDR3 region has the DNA TGTGCCAGCAGCCGCCCCCCCGACAATGAGCAGTTCTTC. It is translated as CASSRPPDNEQFF. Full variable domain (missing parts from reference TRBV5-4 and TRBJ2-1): ETGVTQSPTHLIKTRGQQVTLRCSSQSGHNTVSWYQQALGQGPQFIFQYYREEENGRGNFPPRFSGLQFPNYSSELNVNALELDDSALYLCASSRPPDNEQFFGPGTRLTVL.

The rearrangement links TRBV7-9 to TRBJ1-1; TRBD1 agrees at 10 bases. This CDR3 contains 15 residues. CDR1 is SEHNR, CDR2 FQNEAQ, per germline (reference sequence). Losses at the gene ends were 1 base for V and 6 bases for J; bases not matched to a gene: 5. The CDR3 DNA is TGTGCCAGCAGCTTAGGACAGGGGGCGACCCCTGAAGCTTTCTTT. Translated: CASSLGQGATPEAFF.

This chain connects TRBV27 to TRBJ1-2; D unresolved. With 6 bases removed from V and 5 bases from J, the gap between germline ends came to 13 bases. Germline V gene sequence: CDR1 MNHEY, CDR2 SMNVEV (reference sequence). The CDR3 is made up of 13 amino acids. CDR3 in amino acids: CASSPNGRYGYTF. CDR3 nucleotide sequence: TGTGCCAGCAGCCCGAACGGACGATATGGCTACACCTTC.

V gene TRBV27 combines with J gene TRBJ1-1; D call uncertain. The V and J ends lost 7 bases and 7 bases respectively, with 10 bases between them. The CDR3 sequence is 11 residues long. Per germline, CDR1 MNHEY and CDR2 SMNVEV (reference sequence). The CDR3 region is CASKKRGEAFF. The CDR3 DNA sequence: TGTGCCAGCAAGAAACGCGGTGAAGCTTTCTTT.

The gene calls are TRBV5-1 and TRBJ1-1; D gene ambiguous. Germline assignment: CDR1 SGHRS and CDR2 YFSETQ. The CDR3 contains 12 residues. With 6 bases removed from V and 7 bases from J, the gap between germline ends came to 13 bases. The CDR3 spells CASNDPPGEAFF. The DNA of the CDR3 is TGCGCCAGCAATGATCCCCCGGGTGAAGCTTTCTTT.

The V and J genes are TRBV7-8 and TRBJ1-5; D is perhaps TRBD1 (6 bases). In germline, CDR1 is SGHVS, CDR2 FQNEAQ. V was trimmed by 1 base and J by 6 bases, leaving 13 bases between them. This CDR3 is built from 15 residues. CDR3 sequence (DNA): TGTGCCAGCAGCTTAGAGGGCGGAGGGGGTCAGCCCCAGCATTTT. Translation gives CASSLEGGGGQPQHF.

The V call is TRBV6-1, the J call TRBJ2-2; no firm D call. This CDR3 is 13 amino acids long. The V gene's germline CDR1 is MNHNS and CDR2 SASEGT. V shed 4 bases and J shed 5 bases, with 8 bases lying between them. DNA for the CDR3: TGTGCCAGCAGTGGCTACGGGACCGGGGAGCTGTTTTTT. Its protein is CASSGYGTGELFF.

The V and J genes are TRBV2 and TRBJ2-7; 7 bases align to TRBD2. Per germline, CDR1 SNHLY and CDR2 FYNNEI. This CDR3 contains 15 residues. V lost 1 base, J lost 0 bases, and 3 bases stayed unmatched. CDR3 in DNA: TGTGCCAGCAGTGAAGGGCGGGGGTTCTCCTACGAGCAGTACTTC. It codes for CASSEGRGFSYEQYF.

The CDR3 coding sequence is TGTGCCAGCAGTTCATCCCGAGGGTACCAAGAGACCCAGTACTTC. Translated: CASSSSRGYQETQYF. V and J are TRBV27 and TRBJ2-5, with D maybe TRBD2 (5 bases). Germline CDR1 is MNHEY and CDR2 is SMNVEV (reference sequence). Trimming removed 4 bases at V and 0 bases at J, with 12 bases between. This CDR3 contains 15 residues.

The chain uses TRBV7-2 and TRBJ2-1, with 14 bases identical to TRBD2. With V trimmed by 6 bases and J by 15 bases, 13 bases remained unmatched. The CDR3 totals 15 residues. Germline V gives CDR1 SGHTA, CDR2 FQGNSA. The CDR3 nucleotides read TGTGCCAGCAGTCGATCGACTAGCGGGAGGGCCCTTCCGTTCTTC. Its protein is CASSRSTSGRALPFF.

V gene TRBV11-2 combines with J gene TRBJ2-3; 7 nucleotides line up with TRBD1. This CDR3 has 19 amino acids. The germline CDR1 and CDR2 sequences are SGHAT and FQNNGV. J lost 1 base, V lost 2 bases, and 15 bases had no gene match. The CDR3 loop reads CASSLQLALRDRGTDTQYF. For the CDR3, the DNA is TGTGCCAGCAGCTTACAGTTGGCCCTAAGAGACAGGGGCACAGATACGCAGTATTTT.

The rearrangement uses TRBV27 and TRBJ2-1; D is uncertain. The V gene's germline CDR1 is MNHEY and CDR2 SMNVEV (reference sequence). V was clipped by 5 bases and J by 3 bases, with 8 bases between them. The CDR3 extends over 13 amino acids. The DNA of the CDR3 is TGTGCCAGCAGTCCCTCCCTCTACAATGAGCAGTTCTTC. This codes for CASSPSLYNEQFF.

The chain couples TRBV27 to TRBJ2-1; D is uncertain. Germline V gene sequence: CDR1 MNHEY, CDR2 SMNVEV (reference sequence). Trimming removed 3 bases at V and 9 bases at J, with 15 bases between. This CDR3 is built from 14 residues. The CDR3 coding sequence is TGTGCCAGCAGTTTTTCCCCCGGAGATGGTGAGCAGTTCTTC. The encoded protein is CASSFSPGDGEQFF.

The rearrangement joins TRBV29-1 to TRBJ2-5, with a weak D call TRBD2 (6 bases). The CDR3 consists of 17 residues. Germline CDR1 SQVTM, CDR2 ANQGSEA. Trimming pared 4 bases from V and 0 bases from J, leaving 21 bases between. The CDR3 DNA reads TGCAGCGTTGTTGCCGGGGTGGATTGGGAGGACCAAGAGACCCAGTACTTC. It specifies CSVVAGVDWEDQETQYF. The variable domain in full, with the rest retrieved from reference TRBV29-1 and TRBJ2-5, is SAVISQKPSRDICQRGTSLTIQCQVDSQVTMMFWYRQQPGQSLTLIATANQGSEATYESGFVIDKFPISRPNLTFSTLTVSNMSPEDSSIYLCSVVAGVDWEDQETQYFGPGTRLLVL.

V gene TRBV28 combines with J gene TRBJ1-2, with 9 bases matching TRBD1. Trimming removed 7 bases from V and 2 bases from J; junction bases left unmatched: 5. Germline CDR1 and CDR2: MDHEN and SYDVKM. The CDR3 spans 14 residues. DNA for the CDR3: TGTGCCAGCAATCCAGGGACAGGGAACTATGGCTACACCTTC. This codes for CASNPGTGNYGYTF.

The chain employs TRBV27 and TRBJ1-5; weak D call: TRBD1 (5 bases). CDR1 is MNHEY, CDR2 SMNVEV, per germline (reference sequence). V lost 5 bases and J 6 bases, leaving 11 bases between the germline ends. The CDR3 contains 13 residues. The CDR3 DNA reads TGTGCCAGCAGTACCGGGGGTTCTCAGCCCCAGCATTTT. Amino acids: CASSTGGSQPQHF.

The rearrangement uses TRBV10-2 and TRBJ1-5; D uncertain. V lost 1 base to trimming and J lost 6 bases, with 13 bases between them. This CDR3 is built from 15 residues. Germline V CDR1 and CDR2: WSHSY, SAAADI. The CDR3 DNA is TGCGCCAGCAGTGAGTGGGAAGCCTCGGGTCAGCCCCAGCATTTT. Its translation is CASSEWEASGQPQHF.

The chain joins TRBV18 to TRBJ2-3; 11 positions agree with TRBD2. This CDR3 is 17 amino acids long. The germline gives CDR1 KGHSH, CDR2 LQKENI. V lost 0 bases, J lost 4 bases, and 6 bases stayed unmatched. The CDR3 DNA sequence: TGTGCCAGCTCACCACCGCTACTAGCGGGAGATGCAGATACGCAGTATTTT. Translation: CASSPPLLAGDADTQYF.

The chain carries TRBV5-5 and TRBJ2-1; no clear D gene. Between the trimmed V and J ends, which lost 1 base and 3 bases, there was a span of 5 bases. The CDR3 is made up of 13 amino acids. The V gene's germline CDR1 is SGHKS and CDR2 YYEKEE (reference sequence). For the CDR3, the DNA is TGTGCCAGCAGCTTGTACAACTACAATGAGCAGTTCTTC. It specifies CASSLYNYNEQFF.

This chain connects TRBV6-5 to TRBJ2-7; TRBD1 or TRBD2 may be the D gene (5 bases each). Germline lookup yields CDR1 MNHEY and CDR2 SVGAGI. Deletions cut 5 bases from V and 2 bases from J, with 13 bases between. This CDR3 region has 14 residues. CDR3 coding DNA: TGTGCCAGCAGTCTAGGTTGGGGACCCTACGAGCAGTACTTC. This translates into CASSLGWGPYEQYF.

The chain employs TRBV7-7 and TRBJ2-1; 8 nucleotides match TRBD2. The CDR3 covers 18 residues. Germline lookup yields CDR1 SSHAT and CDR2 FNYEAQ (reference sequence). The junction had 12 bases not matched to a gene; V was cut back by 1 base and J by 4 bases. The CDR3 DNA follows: TGTGCCAGCAGCTTAGGCGGAGCGGGAGCAGTAACATACAATGAGCAGTTCTTC. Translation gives CASSLGGAGAVTYNEQFF.